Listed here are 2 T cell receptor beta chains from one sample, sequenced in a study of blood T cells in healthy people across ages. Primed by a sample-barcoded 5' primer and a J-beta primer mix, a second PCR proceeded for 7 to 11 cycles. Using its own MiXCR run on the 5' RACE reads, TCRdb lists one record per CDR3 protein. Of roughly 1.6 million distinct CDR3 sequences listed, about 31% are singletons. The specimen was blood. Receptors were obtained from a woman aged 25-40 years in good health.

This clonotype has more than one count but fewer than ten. The CDR3 region has the DNA TGTGCCAGCAGTTTCGACAGGCTCTACGAGCAGTACTTC. Encoded protein: CASSFDRLYEQYF. The rearrangement uses TRBV11-2 and TRBJ2-7, with a tentative D call TRBD1 (6 bases). This CDR3 comprises 13 residues. Germline CDR1 and CDR2: SGHAT and FQNNGV. V lost 6 bases and J 3 bases, leaving 12 bases between the germline ends.

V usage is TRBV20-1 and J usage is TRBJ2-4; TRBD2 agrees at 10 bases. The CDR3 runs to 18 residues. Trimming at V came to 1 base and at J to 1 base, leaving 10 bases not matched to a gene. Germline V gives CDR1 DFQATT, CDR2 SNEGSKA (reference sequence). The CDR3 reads CSARVASGGPRAKNIQYF. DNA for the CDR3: TGCAGTGCTAGAGTAGCTAGCGGGGGCCCACGGGCCAAAAACATTCAGTACTTC.